This T cell receptor (beta chain) comes out of a study of OX40 agonist ivuxolimab in advanced cancers. To note about this clone: What it recognizes is unknown.

The table came from immunoSEQ multiplex PCR; TCRdb's copy has only in-frame clones and leaves some out. The sample has roughly 15,000 clones; about 90% are singletons. Germline assignment: CDR1 SEHNR and CDR2 FQNEAQ (reference sequence). The CDR3 runs 11 residues. Deletions cut 5 bases from V and 7 bases from J, with 6 bases between. General observations from the study: Circulating CD4+ and CD8+ T cells showed clonal expansion by week 6 at 0.1 to 3.0 mg/kg.

Specimen: CD4+ or CD8+ T cells sorted from blood, collected in a trial of the OX40 agonist ivuxolimab. The J gene is TRBJ2-1, the V gene TRBV7-9; D gene uncertain. This TCR was sampled from an adult with an advanced solid tumor such as melanoma, head and neck, liver or kidney cancer. The CDR3 spells CASSLGNEQFF. As DNA, the CDR3 is TGTGCCAGCAGCCTAGGGAATGAGCAGTTCTTC.